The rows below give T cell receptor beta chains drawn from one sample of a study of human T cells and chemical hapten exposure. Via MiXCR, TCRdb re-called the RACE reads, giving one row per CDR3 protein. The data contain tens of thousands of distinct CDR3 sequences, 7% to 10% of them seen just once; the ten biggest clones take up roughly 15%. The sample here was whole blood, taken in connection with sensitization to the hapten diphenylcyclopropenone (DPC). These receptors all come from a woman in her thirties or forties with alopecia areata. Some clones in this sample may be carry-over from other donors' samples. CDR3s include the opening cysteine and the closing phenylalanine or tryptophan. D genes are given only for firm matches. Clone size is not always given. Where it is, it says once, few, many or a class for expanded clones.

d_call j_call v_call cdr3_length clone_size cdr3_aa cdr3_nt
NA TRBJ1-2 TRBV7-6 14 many CASTSIGPNYGYTF TGTGCCAGCACCTCAATAGGTCCTAACTATGGCTACACCTTC
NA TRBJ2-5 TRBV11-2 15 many CASSLERDYQETQYF TGTGCCAGCAGCTTAGAAAGGGACTACCAAGAGACCCAGTACTTC
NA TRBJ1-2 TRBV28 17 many CASTIRDFSRGPYGYTF TGTGCCAGCACTATTAGGGACTTCTCCCGCGGACCTTATGGCTACACCTTC
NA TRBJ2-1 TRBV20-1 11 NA CSATDTHEQFF TGCAGTGCTACGGACACCCATGAGCAGTTCTTC
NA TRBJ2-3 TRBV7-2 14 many CASSPGQGGDTQYF TGTGCCAGCAGCCCAGGACAGGGAGGGGATACGCAGTATTTT
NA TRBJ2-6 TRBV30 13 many CARGAAGANVLTF TGTGCCCGTGGGGCCGCTGGGGCCAACGTCCTGACTTTC
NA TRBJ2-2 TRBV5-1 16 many CASSLSVVGNTGELFF TGCGCCAGCAGCTTGTCGGTTGTGGGGAACACCGGGGAGCTGTTTTTT
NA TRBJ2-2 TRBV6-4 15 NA CASAQDGDGSGELFF TGTGCCAGCGCGCAAGACGGAGATGGCTCCGGGGAGCTGTTTTTT
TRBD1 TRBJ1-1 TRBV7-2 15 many CASSAPGQVNTEAFF TGTGCCAGCAGCGCTCCTGGACAGGTCAACACTGAAGCTTTCTTT
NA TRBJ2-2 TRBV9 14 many CASTAAGGPGELFF TGTGCCAGCACGGCGGCAGGGGGGCCCGGGGAGCTGTTTTTT
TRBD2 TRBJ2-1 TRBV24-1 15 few CATTLSGGNYNEQFF TGTGCCACCACCCTTAGCGGGGGGAACTACAATGAGCAGTTCTTC
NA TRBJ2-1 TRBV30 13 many CAWGDNGFTEQFF TGTGCCTGGGGAGACAACGGATTCACCGAGCAGTTCTTC
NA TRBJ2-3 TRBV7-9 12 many CASSPSADTQYF TGTGCCAGCAGCCCCTCCGCAGATACGCAGTATTTT
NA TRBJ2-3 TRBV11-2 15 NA CASSWSQVGPDTQYF TGTGCCAGCAGCTGGTCCCAGGTGGGCCCAGATACGCAGTATTTT
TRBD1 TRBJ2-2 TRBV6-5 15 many CASSLDRGNTGELFF TGTGCCAGCAGTTTAGACAGGGGAAACACCGGGGAGCTGTTTTTT
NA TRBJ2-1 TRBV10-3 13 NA CAISELLGGEQFF TGTGCCATCAGTGAGTTACTAGGGGGTGAGCAGTTCTTC
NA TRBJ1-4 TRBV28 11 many CASSLGAYTFF TGTGCCAGCAGTTTGGGCGCTTATACGTTTTTT
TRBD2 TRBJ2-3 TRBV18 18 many CASSPPLRTSGSTDTQYF TGTGCCAGCTCACCACCGCTACGGACTAGCGGCAGCACAGATACGCAGTATTTT
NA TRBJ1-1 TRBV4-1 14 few CASSSPTGRTEAFF TGCGCCAGCAGCTCCCCCACAGGCCGGACTGAAGCTTTCTTT
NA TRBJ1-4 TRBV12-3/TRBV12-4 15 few CASSLDGATNEKLFF TGTGCCAGCAGTTTAGATGGGGCAACTAATGAAAAACTGTTTTTT
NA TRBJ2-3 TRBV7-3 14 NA CASSPMSGTDTQYF TGTGCCAGCAGCCCCATGAGCGGCACAGATACGCAGTATTTT